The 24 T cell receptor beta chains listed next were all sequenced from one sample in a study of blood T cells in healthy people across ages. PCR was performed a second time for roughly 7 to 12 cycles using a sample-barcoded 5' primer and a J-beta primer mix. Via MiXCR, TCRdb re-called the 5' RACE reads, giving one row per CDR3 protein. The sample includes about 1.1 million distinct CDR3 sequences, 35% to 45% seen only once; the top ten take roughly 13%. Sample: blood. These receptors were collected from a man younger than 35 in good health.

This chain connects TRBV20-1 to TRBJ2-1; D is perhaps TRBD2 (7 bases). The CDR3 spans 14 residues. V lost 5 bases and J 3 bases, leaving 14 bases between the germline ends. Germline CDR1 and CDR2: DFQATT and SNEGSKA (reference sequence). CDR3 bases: TGCAGTGCTCCCAATAGGGGGGGCTACAATGAGCAGTTCTTC. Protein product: CSAPNRGGYNEQFF.

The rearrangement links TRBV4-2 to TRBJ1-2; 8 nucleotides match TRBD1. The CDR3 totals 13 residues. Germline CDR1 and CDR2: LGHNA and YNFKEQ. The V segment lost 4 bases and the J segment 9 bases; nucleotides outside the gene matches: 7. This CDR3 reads CASSPVDRASYTF. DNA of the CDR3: TGTGCCAGCAGCCCCGTGGACAGGGCGAGCTACACCTTC.

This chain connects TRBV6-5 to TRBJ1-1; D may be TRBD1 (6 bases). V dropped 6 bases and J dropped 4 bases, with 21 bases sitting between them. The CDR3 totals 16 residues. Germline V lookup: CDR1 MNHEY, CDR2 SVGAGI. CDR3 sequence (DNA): TGTGCCAGCAGCCGACAGGAGGGGGGATATGGCACTGAAGCTTTCTTT. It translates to CASSRQEGGYGTEAFF.

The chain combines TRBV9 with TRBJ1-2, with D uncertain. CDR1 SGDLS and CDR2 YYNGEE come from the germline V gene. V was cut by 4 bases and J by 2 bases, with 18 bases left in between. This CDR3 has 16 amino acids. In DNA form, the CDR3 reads TGTGCCAGCAGCTTTGGACCGGGCCTTTCAAACTATGGCTACACCTTC. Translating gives CASSFGPGLSNYGYTF. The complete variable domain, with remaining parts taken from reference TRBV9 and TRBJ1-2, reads DSGVTQTPKHLITATGQRVTLRCSPRSGDLSVYWYQQSLDQGLQFLIQYYNGEERAKGNILERFSAQQFPDLHSELNLSSLELGDSALYFCASSFGPGLSNYGYTFGSGTRLTVV.

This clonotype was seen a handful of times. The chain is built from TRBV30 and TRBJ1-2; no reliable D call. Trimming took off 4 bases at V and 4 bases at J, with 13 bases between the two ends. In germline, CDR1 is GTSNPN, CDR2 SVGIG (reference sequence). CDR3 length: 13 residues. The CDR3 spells CAWKGGRTYGYTF. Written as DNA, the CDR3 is TGTGCCTGGAAAGGTGGGCGGACCTATGGCTACACCTTC.

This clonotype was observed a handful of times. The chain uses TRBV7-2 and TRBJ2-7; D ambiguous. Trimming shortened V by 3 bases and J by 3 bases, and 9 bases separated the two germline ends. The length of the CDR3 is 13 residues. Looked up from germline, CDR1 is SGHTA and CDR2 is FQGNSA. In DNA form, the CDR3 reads TGTGCCAGCAGCTTTTCGGTTCGCTACGAGCAGTACTTC. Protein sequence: CASSFSVRYEQYF.

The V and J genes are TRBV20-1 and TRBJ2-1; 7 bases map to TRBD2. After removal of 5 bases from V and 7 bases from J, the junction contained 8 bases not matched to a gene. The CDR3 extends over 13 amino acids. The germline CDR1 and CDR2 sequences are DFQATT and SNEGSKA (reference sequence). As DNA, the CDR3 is TGCAGTGCTGGGGGGGGACTCTCTAATGAGCAGTTCTTC. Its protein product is CSAGGGLSNEQFF.

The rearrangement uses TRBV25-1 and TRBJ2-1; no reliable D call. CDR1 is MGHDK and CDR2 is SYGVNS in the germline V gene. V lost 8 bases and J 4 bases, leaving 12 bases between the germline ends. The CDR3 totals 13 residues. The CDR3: CASFGSPYNEQFF. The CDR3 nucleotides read TGTGCCAGCTTCGGCAGCCCGTACAATGAGCAGTTCTTC.

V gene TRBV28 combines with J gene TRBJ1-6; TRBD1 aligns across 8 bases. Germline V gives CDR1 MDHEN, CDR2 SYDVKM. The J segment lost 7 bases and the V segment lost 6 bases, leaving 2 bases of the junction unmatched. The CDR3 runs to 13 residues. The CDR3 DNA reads TGTGCCAGCAGGACAGGGGCCAATTCACCCCTCCACTTT. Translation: CASRTGANSPLHF.

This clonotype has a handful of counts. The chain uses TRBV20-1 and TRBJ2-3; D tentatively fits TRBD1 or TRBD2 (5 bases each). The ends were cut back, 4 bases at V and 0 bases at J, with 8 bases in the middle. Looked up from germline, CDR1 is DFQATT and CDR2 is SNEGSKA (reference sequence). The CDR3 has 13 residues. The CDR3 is CSANRDSTDTQYF. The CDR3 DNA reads TGCAGTGCTAACCGGGACAGCACAGATACGCAGTATTTT.

The CDR3 nucleotides read TGCAGTGCTAGCTCTTTCGGGAAAGGCGACAATGAGCAGTTCTTC. Residues: CSASSFGKGDNEQFF. The J gene is TRBJ2-1, the V gene TRBV20-1, with D perhaps matching TRBD2 (5 bases). The CDR3 is 15 amino acids. Trimming shortened V by 3 bases and J by 5 bases, and 17 bases separated the two germline ends. The germline CDR1 and CDR2 sequences are DFQATT and SNEGSKA (reference sequence).

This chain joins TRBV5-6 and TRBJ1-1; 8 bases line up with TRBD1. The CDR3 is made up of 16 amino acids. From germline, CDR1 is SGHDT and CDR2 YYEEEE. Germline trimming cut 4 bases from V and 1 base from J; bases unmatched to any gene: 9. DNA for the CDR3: TGTGCCAGCAGCCGATTCCAGGGGGCGCAGAACACTGAAGCTTTCTTT. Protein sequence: CASSRFQGAQNTEAFF.

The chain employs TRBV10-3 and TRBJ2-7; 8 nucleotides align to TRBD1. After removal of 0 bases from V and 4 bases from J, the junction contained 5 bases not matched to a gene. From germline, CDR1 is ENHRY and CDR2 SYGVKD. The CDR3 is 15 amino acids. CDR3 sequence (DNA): TGTGCCATCAGTGAGTCATCGGACAGGGAGTACGAGCAGTACTTC. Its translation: CAISESSDREYEQYF.

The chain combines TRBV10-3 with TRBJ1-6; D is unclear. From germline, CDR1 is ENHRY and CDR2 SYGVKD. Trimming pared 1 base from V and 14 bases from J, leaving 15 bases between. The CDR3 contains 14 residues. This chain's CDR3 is CAISEWVLEGTLHF. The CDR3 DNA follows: TGTGCCATCAGTGAGTGGGTTTTGGAGGGAACCCTCCACTTT.

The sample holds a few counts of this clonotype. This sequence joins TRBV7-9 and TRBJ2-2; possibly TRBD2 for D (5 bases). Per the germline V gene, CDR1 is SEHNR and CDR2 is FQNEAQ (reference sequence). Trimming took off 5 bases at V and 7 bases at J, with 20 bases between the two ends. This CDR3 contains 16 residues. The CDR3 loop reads CASSLEIGNRDGELFF. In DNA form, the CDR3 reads TGTGCCAGCAGCCTAGAGATCGGGAATCGGGACGGGGAGCTGTTTTTT.

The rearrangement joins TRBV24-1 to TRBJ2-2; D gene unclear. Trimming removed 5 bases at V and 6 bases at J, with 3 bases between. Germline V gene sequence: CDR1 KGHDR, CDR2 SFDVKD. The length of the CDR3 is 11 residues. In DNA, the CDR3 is TGTGCCACCAGTGCCGCCGGGGAGCTGTTTTTT. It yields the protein CATSAAGELFF.

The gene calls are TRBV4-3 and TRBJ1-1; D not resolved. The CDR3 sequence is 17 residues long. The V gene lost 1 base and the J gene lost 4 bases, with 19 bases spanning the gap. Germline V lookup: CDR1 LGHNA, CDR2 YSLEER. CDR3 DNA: TGCGCCAGCAGCCAAGTTCCCTCTCCTCGCCTGGGCACTGAAGCTTTCTTT. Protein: CASSQVPSPRLGTEAFF.

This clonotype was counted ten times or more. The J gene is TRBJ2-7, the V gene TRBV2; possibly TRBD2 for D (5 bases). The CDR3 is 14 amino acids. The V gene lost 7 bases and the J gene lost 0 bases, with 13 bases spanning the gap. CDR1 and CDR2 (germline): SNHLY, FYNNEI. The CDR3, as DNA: TGTGCCAGCACCCCCATTGGGAGCTCCTACGAGCAGTACTTC. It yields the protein CASTPIGSSYEQYF.

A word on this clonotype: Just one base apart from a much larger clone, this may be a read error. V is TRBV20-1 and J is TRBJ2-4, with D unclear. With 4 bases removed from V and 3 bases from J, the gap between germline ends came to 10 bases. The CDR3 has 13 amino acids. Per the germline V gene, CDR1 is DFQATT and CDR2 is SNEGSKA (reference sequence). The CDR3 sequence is CSAMTVVKNIQYF. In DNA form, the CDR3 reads TGCAGTGCTATGACGGTAGTCAAAAACATTCAGTACTTC.

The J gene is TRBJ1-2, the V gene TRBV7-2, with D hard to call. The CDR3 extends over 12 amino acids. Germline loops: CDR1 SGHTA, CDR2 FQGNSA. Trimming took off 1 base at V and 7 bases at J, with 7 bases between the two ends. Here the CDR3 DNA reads TGTGCCAGCAGCTTAGACGGATGTGGCTACACCTTC. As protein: CASSLDGCGYTF.

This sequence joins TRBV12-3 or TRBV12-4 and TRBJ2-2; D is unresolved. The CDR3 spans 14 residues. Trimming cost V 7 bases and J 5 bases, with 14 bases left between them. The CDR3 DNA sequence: TGTGCCAGCACCCGTTCCCTTAGGACCGGGGAGCTGTTTTTT. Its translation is CASTRSLRTGELFF.

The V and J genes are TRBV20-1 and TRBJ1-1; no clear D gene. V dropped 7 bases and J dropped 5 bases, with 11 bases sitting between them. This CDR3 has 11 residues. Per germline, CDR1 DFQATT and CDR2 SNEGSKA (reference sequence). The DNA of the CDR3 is TGCAGTGTCGAAGGGAGGACTGAAGCTTTCTTT. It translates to CSVEGRTEAFF.

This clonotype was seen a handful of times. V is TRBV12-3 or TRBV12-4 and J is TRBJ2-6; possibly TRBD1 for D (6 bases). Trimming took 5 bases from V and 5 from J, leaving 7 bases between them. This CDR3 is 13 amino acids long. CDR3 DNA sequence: TGTGCCAGCAGTAGGGACAGGGCCAACGTCCTGACTTTC. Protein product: CASSRDRANVLTF.

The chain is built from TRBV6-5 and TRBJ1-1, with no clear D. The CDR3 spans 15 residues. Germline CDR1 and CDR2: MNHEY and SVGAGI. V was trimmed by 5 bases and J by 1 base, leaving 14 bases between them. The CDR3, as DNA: TGTGCCAGCAGTACCCGTGAGGCTGCGAACACTGAAGCTTTCTTT. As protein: CASSTREAANTEAFF.